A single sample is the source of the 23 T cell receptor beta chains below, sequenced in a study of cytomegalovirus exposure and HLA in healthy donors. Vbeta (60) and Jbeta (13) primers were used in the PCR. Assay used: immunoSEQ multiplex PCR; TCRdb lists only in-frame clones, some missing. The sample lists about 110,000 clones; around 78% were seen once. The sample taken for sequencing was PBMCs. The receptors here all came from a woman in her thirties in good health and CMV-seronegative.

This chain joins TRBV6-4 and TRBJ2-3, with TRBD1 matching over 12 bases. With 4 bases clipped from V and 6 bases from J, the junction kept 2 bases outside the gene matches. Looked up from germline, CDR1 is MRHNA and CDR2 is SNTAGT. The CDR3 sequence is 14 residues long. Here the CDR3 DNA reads TGTGCCAGCAGTGCCGGGACAGGGGGCGATACGCAGTATTTT. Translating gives CASSAGTGGDTQYF.

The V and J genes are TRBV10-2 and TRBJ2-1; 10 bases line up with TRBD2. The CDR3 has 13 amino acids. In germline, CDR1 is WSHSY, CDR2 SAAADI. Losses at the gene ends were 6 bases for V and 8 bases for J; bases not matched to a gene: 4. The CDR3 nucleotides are TGCGCCAGCAGCATAGCGGGGGGATATGAGCAGTTCTTC. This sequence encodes CASSIAGGYEQFF.

In DNA form, the CDR3 reads TGTGCCTGGTCCGGGACAAGAACTAATGAAAAACTGTTTTTT. Translation: CAWSGTRTNEKLFF. The chain employs TRBV30 and TRBJ1-4; possibly TRBD1 for D (6 bases). This CDR3 contains 14 residues. CDR1 is GTSNPN and CDR2 is SVGIG in the germline V gene (reference sequence). V was shortened by 5 bases and J by 1 base, with 11 bases between the two germline ends.

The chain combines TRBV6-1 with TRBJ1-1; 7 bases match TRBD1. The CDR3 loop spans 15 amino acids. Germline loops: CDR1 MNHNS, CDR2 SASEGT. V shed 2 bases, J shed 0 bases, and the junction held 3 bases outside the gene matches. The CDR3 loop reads CASSEYRGLNTEAFF. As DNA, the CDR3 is TGTGCCAGCAGTGAATACAGGGGTTTGAACACTGAAGCTTTCTTT.

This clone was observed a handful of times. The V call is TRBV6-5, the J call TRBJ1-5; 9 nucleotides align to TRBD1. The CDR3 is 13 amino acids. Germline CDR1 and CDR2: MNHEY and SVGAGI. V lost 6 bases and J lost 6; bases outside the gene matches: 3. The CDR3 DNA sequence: TGTGCCAGCAGCAGGACAGGGGTTCAGCCCCAGCATTTT. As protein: CASSRTGVQPQHF.

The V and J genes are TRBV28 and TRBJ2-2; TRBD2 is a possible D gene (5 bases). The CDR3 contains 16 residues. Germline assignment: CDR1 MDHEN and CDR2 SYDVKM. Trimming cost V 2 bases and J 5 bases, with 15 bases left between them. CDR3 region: CASSLGLARRTGELFF. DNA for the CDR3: TGTGCCAGCAGTTTAGGGTTAGCCCGGAGGACCGGGGAGCTGTTTTTT.

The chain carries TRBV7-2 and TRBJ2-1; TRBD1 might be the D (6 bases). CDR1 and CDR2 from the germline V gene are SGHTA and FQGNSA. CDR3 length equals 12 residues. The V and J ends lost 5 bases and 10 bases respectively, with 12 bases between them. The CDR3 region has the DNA TGTGCCAGCAGCGCCGGGACACACGAGCAGTTCTTC. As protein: CASSAGTHEQFF.

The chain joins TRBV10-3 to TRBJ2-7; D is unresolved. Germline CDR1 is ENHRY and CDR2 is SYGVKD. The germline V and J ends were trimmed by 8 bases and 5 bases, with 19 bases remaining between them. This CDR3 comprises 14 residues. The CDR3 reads CAISPHGGAHEQYF. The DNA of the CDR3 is TGTGCCATCTCCCCGCATGGCGGAGCCCACGAGCAGTACTTC.

CDR3 bases: TGCAGCGTTGAAGGGGACACCGAGGAGATGTACAATGAGCAGTTCTTC. Translation: CSVEGDTEEMYNEQFF. The chain joins TRBV29-1 to TRBJ2-1, with D possibly matching TRBD1 (6 bases). The CDR3 has 16 residues. Trimming removed 1 base at V and 4 bases at J, with 17 bases between. Germline V gives CDR1 SQVTM, CDR2 ANQGSEA.

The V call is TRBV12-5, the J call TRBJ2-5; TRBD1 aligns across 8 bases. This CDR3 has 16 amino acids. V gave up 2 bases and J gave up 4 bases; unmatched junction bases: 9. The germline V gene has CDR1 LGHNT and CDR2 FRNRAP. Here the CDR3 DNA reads TGTGCTAGTGGTTTGTCGTTCGGACAGGGCGTAGAGACCCAGTACTTC. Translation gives CASGLSFGQGVETQYF.

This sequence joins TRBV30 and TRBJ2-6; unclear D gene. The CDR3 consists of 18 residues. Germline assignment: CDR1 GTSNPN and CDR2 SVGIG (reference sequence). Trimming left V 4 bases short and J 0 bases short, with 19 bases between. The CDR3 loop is CAWTSLRVFPSGANVLTF. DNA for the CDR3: TGTGCCTGGACTTCCCTCCGGGTCTTCCCCTCTGGGGCCAACGTCCTGACTTTC.

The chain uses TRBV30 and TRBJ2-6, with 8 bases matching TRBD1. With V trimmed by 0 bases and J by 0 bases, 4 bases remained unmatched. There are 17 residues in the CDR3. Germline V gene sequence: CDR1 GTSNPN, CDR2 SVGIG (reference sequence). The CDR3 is CAWSVGTGVSGANVLTF. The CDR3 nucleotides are TGTGCCTGGAGTGTTGGGACAGGAGTCTCTGGGGCCAACGTCCTGACTTTC. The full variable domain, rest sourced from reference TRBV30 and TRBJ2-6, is SQTIHQWPATLVQPVGSPLSLECTVEGTSNPNLYWYRQAAGRGLQLLFYSVGIGQISSEVPQNLSASRPQDRQFILSSKKLLLSDSGFYLCAWSVGTGVSGANVLTFGAGSRLTVL.

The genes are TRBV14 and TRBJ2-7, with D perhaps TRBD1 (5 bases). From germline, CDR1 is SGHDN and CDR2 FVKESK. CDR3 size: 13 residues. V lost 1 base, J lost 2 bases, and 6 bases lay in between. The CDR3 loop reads CASSQAGTYEQYF. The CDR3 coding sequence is TGTGCCAGCAGCCAAGCAGGGACCTACGAGCAGTACTTC. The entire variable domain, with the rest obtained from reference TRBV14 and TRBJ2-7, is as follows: EAGVTQFPSHSVIEKGQTVTLRCDPISGHDNLYWYRRVMGKEIKFLLHFVKESKQDESGMPNNRFLAERTGGTYSTLKVQPAELEDSGVYFCASSQAGTYEQYFGPGTRLTVT.

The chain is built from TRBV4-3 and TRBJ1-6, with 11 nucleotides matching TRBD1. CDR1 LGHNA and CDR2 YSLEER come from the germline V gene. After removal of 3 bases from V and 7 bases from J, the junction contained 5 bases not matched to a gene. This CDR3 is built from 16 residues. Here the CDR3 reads CASSQGWTGGNSPLHF. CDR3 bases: TGCGCCAGCAGCCAGGGGTGGACAGGGGGCAATTCACCCCTCCACTTT.

The CDR3 is CAISAHMNTEAFF. For the CDR3, the DNA is TGTGCCATCAGTGCACACATGAACACTGAAGCTTTCTTT. V is TRBV10-3 and J is TRBJ1-1; no reliable D call. This CDR3 spans 13 amino acids. Trimming cost V 4 bases and J 0 bases, with 6 bases left between them. Germline assignment: CDR1 ENHRY and CDR2 SYGVKD.

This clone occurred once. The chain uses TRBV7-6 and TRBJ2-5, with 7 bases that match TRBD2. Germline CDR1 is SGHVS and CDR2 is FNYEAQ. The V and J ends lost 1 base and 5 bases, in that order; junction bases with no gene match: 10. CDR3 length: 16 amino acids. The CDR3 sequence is CASSLDLLAEAETQYF. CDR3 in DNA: TGTGCCAGCAGCTTAGACCTTCTAGCGGAAGCGGAGACCCAGTACTTC.

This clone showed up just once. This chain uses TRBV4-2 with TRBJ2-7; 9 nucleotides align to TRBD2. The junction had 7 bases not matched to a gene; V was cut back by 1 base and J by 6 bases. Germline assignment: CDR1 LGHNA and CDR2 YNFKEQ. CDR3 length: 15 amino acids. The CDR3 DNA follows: TGTGCCAGCAGCCAAGTTCTCGGACTAGCGTCCGAGCAGTACTTC. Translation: CASSQVLGLASEQYF.

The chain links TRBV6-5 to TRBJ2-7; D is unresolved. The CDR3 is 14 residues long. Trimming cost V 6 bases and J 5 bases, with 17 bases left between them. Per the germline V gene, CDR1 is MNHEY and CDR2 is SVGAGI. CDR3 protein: CASSPPVQPNEQYF. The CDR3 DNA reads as TGTGCCAGCAGCCCTCCCGTCCAACCTAACGAGCAGTACTTC.

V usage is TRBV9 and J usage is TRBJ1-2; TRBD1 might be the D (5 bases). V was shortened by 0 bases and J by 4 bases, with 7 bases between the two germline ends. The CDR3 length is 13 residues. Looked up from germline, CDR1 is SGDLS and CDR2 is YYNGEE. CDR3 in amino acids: CASSVATGYGYTF. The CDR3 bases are TGTGCCAGCAGCGTAGCTACAGGCTATGGCTACACCTTC.

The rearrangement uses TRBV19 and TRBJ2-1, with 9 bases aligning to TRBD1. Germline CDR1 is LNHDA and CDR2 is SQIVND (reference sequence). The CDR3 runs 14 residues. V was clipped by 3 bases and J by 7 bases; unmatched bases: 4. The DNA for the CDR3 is TGTGCCAGTAGTATCGGGACAGGGTTAAATGAGCAGTTCTTC. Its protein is CASSIGTGLNEQFF. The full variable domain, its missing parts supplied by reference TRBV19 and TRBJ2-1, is DGGITQSPKYLFRKEGQNVTLSCEQNLNHDAMYWYRQDPGQGLRLIYYSQIVNDFQKGDIAEGYSVSREKKESFPLTVTSAQKNPTAFYLCASSIGTGLNEQFFGPGTRLTVL.

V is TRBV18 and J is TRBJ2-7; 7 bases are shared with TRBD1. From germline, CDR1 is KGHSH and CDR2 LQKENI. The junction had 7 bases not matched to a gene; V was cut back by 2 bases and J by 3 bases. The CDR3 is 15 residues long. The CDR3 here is CASSPVGSGGYEQYF. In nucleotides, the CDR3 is TGTGCCAGCTCACCAGTTGGGTCAGGGGGCTACGAGCAGTACTTC.

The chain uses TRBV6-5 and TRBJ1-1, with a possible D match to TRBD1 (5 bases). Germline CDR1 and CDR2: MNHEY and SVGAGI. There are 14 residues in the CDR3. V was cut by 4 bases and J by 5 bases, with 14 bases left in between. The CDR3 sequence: CASSSYQPGTEAFF. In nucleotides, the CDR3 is TGTGCCAGCAGTTCCTATCAGCCAGGGACTGAAGCTTTCTTT.

The CDR3 reads CASRQPGLNTGELFF. DNA of the CDR3: TGTGCCAGCAGACAACCGGGACTCAACACCGGGGAGCTGTTTTTT. The rearrangement links TRBV7-9 to TRBJ2-2; D may be TRBD2 (6 bases). Germline assignment: CDR1 SEHNR and CDR2 FQNEAQ (reference sequence). The V gene lost 6 bases and the J gene lost 2 bases, with 13 bases spanning the gap. The CDR3 has 15 residues.